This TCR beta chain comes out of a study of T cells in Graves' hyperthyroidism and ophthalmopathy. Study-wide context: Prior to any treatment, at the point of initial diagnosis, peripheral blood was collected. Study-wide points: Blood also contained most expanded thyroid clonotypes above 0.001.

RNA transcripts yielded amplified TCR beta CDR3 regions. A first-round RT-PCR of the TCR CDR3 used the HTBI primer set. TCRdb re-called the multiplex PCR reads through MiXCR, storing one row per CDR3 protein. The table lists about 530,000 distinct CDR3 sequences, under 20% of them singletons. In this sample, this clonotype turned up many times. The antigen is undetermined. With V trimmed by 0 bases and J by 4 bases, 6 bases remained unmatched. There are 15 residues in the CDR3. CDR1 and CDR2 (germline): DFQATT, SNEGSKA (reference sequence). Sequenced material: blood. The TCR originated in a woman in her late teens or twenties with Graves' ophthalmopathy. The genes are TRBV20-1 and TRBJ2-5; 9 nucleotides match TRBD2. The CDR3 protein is CSARDGRRGGETQYF. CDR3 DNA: TGCAGTGCTAGAGATGGGAGGCGGGGGGGAGAGACCCAGTACTTC.